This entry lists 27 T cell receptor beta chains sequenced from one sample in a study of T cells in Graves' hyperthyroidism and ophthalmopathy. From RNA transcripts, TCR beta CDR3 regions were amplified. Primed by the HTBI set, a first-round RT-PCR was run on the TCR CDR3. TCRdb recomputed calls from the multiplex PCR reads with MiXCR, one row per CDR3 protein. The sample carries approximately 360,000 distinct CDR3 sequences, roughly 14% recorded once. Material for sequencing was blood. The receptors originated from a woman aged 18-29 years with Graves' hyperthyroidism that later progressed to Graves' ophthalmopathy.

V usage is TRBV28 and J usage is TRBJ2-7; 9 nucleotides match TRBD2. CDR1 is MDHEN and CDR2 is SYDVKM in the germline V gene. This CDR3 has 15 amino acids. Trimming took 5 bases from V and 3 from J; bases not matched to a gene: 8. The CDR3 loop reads CASSGASGKIYEQYF. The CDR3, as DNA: TGTGCCAGCAGTGGAGCTAGCGGGAAGATCTACGAGCAGTACTTC.

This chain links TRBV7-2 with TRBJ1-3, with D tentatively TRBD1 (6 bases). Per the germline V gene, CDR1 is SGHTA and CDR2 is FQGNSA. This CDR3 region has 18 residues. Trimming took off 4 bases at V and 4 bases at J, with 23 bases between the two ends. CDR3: CASSSRIGGGWRGNTIYF. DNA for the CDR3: TGTGCCAGCAGCTCGCGGATCGGGGGCGGATGGAGGGGAAACACCATATATTTT.

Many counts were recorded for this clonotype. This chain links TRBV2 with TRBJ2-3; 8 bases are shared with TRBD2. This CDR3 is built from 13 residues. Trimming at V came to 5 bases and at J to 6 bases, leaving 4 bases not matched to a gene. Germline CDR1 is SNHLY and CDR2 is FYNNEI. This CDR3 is CASSRASGDTQYF. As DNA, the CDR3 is TGTGCCAGCAGTAGGGCTAGCGGGGATACGCAGTATTTT.

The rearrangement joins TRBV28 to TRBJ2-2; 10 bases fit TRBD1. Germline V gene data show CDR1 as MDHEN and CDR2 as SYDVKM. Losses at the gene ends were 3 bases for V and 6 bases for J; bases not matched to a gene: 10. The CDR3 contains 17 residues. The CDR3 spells CASSLPGTGAIPGELFF. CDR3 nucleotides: TGTGCCAGCAGTTTGCCCGGGACAGGGGCAATCCCCGGGGAGCTGTTTTTT.

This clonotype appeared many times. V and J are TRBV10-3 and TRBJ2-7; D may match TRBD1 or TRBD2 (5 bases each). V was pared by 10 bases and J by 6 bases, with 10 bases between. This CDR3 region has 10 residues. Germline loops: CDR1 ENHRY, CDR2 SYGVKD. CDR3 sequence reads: CASWDGEQYF. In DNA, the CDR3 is TGTGCCAGTTGGGACGGCGAGCAGTACTTC.

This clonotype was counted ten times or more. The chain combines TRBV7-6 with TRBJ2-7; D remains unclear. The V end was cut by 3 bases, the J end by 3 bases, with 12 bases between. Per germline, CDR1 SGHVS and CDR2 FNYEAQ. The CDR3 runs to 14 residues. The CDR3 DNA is TGTGCCAGCAGCTTCGGTCAGGCAAACTACGAGCAGTACTTC. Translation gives CASSFGQANYEQYF.

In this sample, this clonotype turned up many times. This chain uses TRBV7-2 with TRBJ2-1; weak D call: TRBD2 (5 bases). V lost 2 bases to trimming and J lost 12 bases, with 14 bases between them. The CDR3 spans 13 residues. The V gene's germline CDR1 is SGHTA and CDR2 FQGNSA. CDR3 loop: CASSLRNGNRQFF. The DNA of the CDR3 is TGTGCCAGCAGCTTACGTAACGGGAATCGGCAGTTCTTC.

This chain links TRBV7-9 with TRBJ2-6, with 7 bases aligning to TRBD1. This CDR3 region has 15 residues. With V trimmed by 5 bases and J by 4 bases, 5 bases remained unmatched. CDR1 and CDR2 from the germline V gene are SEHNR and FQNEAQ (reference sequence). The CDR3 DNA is TGTGCCAGCAGCCCACAGGGGTCCGGGGCCAACGTCCTGACTTTC. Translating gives CASSPQGSGANVLTF. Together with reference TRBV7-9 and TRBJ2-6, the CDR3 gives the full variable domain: DTGVSQNPRHKITKRGQNVTFRCDPISEHNRLYWYRQTLGQGPEFLTYFQNEAQLEKSRLLSDRFSAERPKGSFSTLEIQRTEQGDSAMYLCASSPQGSGANVLTFGAGSRLTVL.

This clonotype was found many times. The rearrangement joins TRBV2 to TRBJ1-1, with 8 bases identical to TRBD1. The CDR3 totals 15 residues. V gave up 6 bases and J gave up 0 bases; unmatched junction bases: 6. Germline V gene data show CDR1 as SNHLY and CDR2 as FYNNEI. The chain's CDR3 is CASRAGTGLNTEAFF. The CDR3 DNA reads TGTGCCAGCAGAGCCGGGACAGGTTTGAACACTGAAGCTTTCTTT.

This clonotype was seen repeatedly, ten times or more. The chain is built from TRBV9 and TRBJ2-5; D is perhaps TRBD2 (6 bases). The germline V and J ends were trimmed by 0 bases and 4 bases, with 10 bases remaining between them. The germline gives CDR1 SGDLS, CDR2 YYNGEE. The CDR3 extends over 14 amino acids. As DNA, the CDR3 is TGTGCCAGCAGCGTAGCGGGAGTGGCAGAGACCCAGTACTTC. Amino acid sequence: CASSVAGVAETQYF.

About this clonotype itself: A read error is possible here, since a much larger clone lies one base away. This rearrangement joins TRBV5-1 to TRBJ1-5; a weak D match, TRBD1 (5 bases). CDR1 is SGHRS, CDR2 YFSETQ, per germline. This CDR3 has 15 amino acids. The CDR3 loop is CASSTEGEWNQSQHF. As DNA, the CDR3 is TGCGCCAGCAGTACTGAAGGGGAATGGAATCAGTCCCAGCATTTT. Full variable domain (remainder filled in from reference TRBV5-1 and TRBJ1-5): KAGVTQTPRYLIKTRGQQVTLSCSPISGHRSVSWYQQTPGQGLQFLFEYFSETQRNKGNFPGRFSGRQFSNSRSEMNVSTLELGDSALYLCASSTEGEWNQSQHFGDGTRLSIL.

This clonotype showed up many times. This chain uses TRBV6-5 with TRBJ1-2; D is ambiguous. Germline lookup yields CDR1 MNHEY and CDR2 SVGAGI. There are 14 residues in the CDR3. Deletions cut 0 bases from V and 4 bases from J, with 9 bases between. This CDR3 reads CASSYSNRPYGYTF. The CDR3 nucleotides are TGTGCCAGCAGTTACTCGAACAGACCCTATGGCTACACCTTC.

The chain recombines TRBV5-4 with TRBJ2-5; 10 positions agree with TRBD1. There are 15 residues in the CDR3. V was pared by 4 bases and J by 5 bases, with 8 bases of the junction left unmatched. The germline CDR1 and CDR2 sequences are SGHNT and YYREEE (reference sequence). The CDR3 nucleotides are TGTGCCAGCAGCCCGACAGGGGGCTCAGGGGAGACCCAGTACTTC. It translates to CASSPTGGSGETQYF.

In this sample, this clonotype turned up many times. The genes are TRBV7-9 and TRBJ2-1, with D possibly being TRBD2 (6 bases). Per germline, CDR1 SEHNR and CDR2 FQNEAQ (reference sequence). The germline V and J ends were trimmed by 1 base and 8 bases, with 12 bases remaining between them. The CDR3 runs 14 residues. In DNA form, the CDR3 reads TGTGCCAGCAGCTTAGGGGGAGGTAGCGATGAGCAGTTCTTC. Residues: CASSLGGGSDEQFF. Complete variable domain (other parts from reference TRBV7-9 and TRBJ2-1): DTGVSQNPRHKITKRGQNVTFRCDPISEHNRLYWYRQTLGQGPEFLTYFQNEAQLEKSRLLSDRFSAERPKGSFSTLEIQRTEQGDSAMYLCASSLGGGSDEQFFGPGTRLTVL.

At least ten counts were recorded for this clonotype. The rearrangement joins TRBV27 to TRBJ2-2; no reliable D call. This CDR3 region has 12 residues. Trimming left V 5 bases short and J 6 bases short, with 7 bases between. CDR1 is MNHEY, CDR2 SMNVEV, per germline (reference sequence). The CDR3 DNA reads TGTGCCAGCAGTCTCCCCCCCGGGGAGCTGTTTTTT. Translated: CASSLPPGELFF.

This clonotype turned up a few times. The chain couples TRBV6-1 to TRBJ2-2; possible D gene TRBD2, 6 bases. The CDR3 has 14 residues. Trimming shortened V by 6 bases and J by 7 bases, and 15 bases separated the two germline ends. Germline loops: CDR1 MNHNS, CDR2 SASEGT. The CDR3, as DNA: TGTGCCAGCAGCCTCGGATCAGCGGGCGGGGAGCTGTTTTTT. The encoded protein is CASSLGSAGGELFF.

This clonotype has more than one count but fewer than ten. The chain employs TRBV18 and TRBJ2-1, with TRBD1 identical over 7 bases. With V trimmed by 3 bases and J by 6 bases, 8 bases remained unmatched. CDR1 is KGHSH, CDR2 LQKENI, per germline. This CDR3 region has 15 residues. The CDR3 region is CASSPPRTGANEQFF. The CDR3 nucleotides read TGTGCCAGCTCACCCCCGCGGACAGGCGCCAATGAGCAGTTCTTC.

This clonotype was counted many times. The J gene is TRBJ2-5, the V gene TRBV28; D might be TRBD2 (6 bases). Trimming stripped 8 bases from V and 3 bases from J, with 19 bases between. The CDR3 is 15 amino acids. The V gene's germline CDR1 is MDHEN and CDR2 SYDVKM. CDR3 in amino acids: CASSKGAGGKETQYF. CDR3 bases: TGTGCCAGCTCTAAAGGGGCCGGGGGTAAAGAGACCCAGTACTTC.

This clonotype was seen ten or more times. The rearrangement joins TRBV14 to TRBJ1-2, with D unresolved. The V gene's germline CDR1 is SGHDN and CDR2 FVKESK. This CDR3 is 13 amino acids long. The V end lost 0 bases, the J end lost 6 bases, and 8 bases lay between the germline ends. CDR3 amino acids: CASSQEYLDGYTF. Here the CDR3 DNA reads TGTGCCAGCAGCCAAGAGTACTTGGATGGCTACACCTTC.

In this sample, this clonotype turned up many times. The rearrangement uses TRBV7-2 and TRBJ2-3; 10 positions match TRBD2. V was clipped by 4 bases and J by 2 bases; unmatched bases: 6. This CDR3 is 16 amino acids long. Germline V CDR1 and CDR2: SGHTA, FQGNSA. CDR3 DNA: TGTGCCAGCAGCTCCAAGCGGGAGGGGTACACAGATACGCAGTATTTT. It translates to CASSSKREGYTDTQYF.

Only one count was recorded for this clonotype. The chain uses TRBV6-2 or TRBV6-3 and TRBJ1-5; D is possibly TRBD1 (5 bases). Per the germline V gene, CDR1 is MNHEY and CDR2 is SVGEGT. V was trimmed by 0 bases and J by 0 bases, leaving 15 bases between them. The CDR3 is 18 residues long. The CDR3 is CASSYSTRGLYSNQPQHF. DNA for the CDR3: TGTGCCAGCAGTTACTCGACCCGGGGCCTTTATAGCAATCAGCCCCAGCATTTT.

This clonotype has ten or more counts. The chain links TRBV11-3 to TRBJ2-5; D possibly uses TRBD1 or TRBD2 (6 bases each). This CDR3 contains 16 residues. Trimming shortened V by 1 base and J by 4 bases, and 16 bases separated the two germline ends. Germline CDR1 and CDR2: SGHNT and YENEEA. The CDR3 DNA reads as TGTGCCAGCAGCTTAGTTCGGCCAGGGGAGGCAGAGACCCAGTACTTC. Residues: CASSLVRPGEAETQYF.

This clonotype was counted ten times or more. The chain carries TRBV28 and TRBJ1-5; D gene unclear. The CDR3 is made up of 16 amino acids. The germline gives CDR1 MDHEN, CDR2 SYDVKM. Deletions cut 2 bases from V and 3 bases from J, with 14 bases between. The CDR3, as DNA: TGTGCCAGCAGTTTACGGACGGAGGCCCCCAATCAGCCCCAGCATTTT. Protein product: CASSLRTEAPNQPQHF.

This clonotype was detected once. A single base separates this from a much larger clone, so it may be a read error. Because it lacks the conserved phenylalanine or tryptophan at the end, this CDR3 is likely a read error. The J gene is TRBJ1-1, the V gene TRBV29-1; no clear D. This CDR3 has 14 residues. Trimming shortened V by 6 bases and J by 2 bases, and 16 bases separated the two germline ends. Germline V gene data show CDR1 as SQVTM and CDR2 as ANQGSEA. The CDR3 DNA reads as TGCAGCGTGGGCTCGTTCCGGGAAAACACTGAAGCTTTCCTT. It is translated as CSVGSFRENTEAFL.

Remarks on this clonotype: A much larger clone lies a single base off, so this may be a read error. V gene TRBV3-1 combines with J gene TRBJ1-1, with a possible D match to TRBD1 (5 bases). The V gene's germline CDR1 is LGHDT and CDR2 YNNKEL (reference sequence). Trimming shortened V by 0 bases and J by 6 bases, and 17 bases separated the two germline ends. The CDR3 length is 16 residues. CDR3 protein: CASSQELRGGGSEAFF. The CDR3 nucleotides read TGTGCCAGCAGCCAAGAATTAAGGGGCGGGGGGTCTGAAGCTTTCTTT.

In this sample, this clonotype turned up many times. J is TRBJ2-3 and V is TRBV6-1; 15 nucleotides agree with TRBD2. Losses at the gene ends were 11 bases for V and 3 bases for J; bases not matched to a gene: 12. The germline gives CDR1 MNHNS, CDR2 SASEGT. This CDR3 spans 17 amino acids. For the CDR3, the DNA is TGTGCCGGAGAGAGGACTAGCGGGAGGGCCATGACAGATACGCAGTATTTT. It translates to CAGERTSGRAMTDTQYF.

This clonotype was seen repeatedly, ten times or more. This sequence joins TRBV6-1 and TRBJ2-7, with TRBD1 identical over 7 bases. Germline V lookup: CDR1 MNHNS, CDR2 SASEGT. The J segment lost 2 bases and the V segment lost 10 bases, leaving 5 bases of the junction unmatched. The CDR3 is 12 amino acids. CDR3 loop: CATRDSTYEQYF. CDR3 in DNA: TGTGCCACCCGGGACAGTACCTACGAGCAGTACTTC.